One T cell receptor (beta chain) is described in this entry. The antigen is not known. Method: immunoSEQ multiplex PCR; TCRdb's copy keeps in-frame clones and lacks some. The data contain around 2,400 clones, around 38% of them singletons. The data originate from a study of T cells in localized non-small cell lung cancer. Study observations and caveats: Highest T cell clonality was seen in uninvolved adjacent lung, surpassing that measured in tumor.

The germline V and J ends were trimmed by 1 base and 5 bases, with 12 bases remaining between them. The germline CDR1 and CDR2 sequences are SGHNT and YENEEA. The CDR3 covers 14 residues. Source: normal lung tissue next to the tumor, taken before any cancer treatment. The source is a man aged 35 to 69 with stage II lung adenocarcinoma. The chain is built from TRBV11-3 and TRBJ2-7; TRBD1 is a possible D gene (6 bases). CDR3 amino acids: CASSLGTGFHEQYF. Here the CDR3 DNA reads TGTGCCAGCAGCTTAGGCACAGGGTTTCACGAGCAGTACTTC.